The sequence of this T cell receptor beta chain was determined in a study of shared clonotypes between healthy human individuals. Study summary: Contributing individuals were a couple of females and a few males aged 18 to 49.

CDR1 and CDR2 from the germline V gene are MNHEY and SMNVEV (reference sequence). The length of the CDR3 is 14 residues. J was trimmed by 1 base and V by 5 bases; bases with no gene match: 2. Per the original data handling: ImmunoSEQ supplied junction-only sequences lacking quality scores, so filtering was different. Produced via immunoSEQ multiplex PCR; TCRdb's table is partial and in-frame only. For V, J and clone size, that table is used; D and trimming come from the DNA. The sample gives about 2.3 million clones, 85% to 95% of which show up once; 0.37% is in the top ten. The V gene is TRBV27, the J gene TRBJ1-3; 7 bases map to TRBD1. Source material: naive CD4+ T cells from PBMCs. Subset described: CD45RA+ positively selected. This receptor was obtained from a man aged 18 to 29 in good health. Some clones in this sample may be carry-over from other donors' samples. The CDR3 nucleotides read TGTGCCAGCAGTGCGGACAGGTCTGGAAACACCATATATTTT. Translating it yields CASSADRSGNTIYF.